This T cell receptor (beta chain) is drawn from a study of response to subunit inactivated influenza vaccine. Between the trimmed V and J ends, which lost 0 bases and 4 bases, there was a span of 16 bases. The CDR3 loop spans 16 amino acids. In TCRdb, the RT-PCR reads were re-called with MiXCR into one record per CDR3 protein. The table records more than 700,000 distinct CDR3 sequences, approximately 22% of them present only once. Findings of the study overall: Authors suggested seasonal influenza vaccinations each recruit few new T cells.

This clonotype was recorded a few times. Its specificity is unknown. V is TRBV12-3 or TRBV12-4 and J is TRBJ2-7; tentatively, D is TRBD1 (6 bases). The sequenced sample was PBMCs from blood, obtained 5 to 6 days after vaccination. The clonotype was recovered from a man aged 45-65 years who received an inactivated influenza vaccine. This chain's CDR3 is CASSLAVGQKMYEQYF. The CDR3 bases are TGTGCCAGCAGTTTAGCGGTTGGACAGAAGATGTACGAGCAGTACTTC.